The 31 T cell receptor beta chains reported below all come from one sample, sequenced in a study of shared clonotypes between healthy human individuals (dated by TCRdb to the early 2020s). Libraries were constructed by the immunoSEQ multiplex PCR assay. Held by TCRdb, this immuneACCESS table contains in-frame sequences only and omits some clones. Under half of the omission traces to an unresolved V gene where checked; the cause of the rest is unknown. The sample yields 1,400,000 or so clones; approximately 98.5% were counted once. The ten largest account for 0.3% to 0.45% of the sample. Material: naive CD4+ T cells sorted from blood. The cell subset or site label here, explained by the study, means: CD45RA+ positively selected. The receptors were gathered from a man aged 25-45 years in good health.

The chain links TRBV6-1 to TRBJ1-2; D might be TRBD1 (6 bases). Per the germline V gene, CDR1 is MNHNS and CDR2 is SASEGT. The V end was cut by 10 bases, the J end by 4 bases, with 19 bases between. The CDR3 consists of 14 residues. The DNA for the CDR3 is TGTGCCACCTACGTGGGGGGCCCCCCCTATGGCTACACCTTC. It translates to CATYVGGPPYGYTF.

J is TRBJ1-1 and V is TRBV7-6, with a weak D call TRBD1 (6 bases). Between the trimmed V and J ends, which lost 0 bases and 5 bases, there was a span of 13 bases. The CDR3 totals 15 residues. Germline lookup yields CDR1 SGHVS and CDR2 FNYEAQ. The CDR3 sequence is CASSLAHKGVTEAFF. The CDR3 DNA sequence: TGTGCCAGCAGCTTAGCGCATAAGGGGGTAACTGAAGCTTTCTTT.

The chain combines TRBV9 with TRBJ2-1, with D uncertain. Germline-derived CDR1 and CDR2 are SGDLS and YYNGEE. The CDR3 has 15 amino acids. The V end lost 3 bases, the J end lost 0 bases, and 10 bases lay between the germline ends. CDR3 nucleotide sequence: TGTGCCAGCAGCGGACGGCTAAGCTCCTACAATGAGCAGTTCTTC. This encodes CASSGRLSSYNEQFF.

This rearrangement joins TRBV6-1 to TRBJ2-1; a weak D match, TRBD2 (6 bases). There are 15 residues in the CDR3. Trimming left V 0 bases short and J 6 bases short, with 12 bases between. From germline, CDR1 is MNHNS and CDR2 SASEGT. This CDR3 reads CASSEAAGRSNEQFF. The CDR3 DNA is TGTGCCAGCAGTGAAGCGGCGGGGAGAAGCAATGAGCAGTTCTTC.

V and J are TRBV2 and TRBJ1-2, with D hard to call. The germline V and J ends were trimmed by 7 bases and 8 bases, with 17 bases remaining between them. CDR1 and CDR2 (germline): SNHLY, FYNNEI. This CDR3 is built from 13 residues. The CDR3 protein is CASNTIRGGGYTF. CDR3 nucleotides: TGTGCCAGCAATACCATAAGAGGTGGCGGCTACACCTTC.

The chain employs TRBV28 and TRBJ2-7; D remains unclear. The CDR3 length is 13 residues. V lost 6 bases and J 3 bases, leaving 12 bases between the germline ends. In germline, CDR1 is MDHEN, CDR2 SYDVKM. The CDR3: CASSLTKIYEQYF. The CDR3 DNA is TGTGCCAGCAGCCTCACTAAGATCTACGAGCAGTACTTC.

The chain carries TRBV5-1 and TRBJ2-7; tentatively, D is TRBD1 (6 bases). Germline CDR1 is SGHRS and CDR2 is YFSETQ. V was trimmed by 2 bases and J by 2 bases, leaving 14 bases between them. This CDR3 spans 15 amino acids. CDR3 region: CASSLGGISPYEQYF. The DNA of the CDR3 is TGCGCCAGCAGCTTAGGGGGTATTTCTCCCTACGAGCAGTACTTC. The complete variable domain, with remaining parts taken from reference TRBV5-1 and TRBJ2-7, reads KAGVTQTPRYLIKTRGQQVTLSCSPISGHRSVSWYQQTPGQGLQFLFEYFSETQRNKGNFPGRFSGRQFSNSRSEMNVSTLELGDSALYLCASSLGGISPYEQYFGPGTRLTVT.

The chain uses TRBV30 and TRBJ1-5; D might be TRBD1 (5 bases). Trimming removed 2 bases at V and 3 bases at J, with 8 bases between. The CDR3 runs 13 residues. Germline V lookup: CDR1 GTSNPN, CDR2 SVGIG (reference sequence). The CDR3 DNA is TGTGCCTGGAGTAACAGGTACAATCAGCCCCAGCATTTT. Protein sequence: CAWSNRYNQPQHF.

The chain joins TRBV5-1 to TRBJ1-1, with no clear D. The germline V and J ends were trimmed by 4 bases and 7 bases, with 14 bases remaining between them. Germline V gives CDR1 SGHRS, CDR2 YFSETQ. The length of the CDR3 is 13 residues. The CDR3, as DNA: TGCGCCAGCAGCCGAATCCGTGGTGATGAAGCTTTCTTT. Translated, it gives CASSRIRGDEAFF.

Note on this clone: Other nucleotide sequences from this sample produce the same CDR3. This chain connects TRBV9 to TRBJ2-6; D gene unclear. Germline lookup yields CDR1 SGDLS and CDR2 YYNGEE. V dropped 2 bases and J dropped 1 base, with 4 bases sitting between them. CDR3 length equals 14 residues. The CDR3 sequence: CASSVQSGANVLTF. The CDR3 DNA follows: TGTGCCAGCAGCGTCCAATCTGGGGCCAACGTCCTGACTTTC.

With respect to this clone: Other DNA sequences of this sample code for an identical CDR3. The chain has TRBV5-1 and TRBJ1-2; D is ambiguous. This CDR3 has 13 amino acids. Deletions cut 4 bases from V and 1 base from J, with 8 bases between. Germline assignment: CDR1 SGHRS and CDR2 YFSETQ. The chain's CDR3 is CASSLLGNYGYTF. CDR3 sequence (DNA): TGCGCCAGCAGCCTCCTTGGTAACTATGGCTACACCTTC.

The CDR3 DNA reads as TGCAGCGCTTCTTCAGGGTACAATGAGCAGTTCTTC. It specifies CSASSGYNEQFF. The chain links TRBV29-1 to TRBJ2-1, with D perhaps matching TRBD1 (5 bases). V lost 7 bases and J lost 4, with 11 bases in between. From germline, CDR1 is SQVTM and CDR2 ANQGSEA. The CDR3 runs 12 residues.

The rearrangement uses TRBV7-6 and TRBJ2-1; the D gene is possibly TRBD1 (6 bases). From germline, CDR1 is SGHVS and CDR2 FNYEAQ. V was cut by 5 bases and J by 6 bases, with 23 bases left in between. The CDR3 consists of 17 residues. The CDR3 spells CASSRAARVLQGNEQFF. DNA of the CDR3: TGTGCCAGCAGCCGCGCCGCGCGGGTCCTACAGGGCAATGAGCAGTTCTTC.

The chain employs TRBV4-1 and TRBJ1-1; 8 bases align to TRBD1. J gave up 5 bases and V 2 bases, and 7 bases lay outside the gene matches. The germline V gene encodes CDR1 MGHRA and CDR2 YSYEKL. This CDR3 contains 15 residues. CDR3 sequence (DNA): TGCGCCAGCAGCCAACACCAGGGGGCAGTGACTGAAGCTTTCTTT. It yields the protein CASSQHQGAVTEAFF.

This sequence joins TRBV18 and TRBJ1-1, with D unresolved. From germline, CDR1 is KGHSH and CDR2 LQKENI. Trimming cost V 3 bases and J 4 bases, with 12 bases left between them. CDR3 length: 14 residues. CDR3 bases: TGTGCCAGCTCACCTTCACACCCGACCACTGAAGCTTTCTTT. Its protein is CASSPSHPTTEAFF.

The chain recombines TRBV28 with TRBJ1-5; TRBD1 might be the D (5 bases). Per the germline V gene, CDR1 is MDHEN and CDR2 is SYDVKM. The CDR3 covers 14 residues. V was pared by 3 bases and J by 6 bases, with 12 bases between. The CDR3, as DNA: TGTGCCAGCAGTTTGGGGGGGTCCGCTCAGCCCCAGCATTTT. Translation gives CASSLGGSAQPQHF.

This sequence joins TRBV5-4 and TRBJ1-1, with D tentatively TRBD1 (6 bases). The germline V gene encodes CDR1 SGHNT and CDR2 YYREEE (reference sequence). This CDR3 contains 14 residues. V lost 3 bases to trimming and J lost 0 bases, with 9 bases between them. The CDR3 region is CASSSRGVNTEAFF. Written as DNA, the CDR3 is TGTGCCAGCAGCTCCAGGGGCGTGAACACTGAAGCTTTCTTT.

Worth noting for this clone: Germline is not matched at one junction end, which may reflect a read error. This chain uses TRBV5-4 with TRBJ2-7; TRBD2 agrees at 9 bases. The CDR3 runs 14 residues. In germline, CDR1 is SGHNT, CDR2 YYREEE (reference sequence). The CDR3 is CASRAGLASNEQYF. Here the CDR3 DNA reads TGTGCCAGCAGAGCGGGACTAGCCTCCAACGAGCAGTACTTC. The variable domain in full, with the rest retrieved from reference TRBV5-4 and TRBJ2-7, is ETGVTQSPTHLIKTRGQQVTLRCSSQSGHNTVSWYQQALGQGPQFIFQYYREEENGRGNFPPRFSGLQFPNYSSELNVNALELDDSALYLCASRAGLASNEQYFGPGTRLTVT.

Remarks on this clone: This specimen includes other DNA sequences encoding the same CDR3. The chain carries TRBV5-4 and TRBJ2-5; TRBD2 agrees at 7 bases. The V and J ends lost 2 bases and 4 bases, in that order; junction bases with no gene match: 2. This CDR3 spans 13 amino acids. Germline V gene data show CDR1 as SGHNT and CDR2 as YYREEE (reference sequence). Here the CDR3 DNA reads TGTGCCAGCAGCTTTGGGGGGGTAGAGACCCAGTACTTC. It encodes CASSFGGVETQYF.

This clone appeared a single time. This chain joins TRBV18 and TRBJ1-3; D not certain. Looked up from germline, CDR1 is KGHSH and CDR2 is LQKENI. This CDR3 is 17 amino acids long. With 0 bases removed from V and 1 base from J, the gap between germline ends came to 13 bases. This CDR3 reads CASSPPGPGLSGNTIYF. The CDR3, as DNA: TGTGCCAGCTCACCACCAGGTCCGGGCCTGTCTGGAAACACCATATATTTT.

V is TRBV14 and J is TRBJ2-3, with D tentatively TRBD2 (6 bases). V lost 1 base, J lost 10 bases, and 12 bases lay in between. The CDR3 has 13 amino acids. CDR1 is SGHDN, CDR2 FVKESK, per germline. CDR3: CASSQAGGNAQYF. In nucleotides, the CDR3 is TGTGCCAGCAGCCAAGCCGGCGGGAATGCGCAGTATTTT.

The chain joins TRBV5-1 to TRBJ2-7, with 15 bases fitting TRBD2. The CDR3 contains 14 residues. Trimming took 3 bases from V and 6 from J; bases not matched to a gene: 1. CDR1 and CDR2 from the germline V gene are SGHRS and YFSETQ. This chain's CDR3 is CASSWGLAGGEQYF. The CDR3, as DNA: TGCGCCAGCAGCTGGGGACTAGCGGGAGGCGAGCAGTACTTC.

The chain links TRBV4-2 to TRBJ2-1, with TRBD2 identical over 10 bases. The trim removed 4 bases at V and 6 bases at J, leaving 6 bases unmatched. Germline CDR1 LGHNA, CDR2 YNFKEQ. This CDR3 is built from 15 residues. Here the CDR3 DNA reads TGTGCCAGCAGCCTAGAGCTAGCGGGAGTCAATGAGCAGTTCTTC. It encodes CASSLELAGVNEQFF.

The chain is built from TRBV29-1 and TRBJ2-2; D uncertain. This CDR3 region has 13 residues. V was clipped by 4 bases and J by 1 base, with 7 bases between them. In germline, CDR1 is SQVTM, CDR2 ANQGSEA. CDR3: CSVAFLNTGELFF. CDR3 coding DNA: TGCAGCGTTGCTTTCCTGAACACCGGGGAGCTGTTTTTT.

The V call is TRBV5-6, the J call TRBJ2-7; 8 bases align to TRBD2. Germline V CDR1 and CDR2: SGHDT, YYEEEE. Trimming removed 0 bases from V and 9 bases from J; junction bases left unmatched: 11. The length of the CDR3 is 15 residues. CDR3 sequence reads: CASSLDVAGSQGQYF. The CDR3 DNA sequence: TGTGCCAGCAGCTTGGACGTAGCGGGGTCCCAGGGGCAGTACTTC.

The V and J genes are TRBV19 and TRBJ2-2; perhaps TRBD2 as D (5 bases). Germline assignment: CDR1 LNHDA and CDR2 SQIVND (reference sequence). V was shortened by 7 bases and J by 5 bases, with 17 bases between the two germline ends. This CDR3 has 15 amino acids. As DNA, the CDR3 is TGTGCCAGTAAACCCCCCGGAGGATGGACCGGGGAGCTGTTTTTT. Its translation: CASKPPGGWTGELFF.

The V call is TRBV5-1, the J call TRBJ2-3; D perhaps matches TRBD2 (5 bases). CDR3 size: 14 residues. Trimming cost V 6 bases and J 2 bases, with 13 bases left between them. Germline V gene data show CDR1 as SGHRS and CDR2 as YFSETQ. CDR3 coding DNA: TGCGCCAGCAAGGACTTACCAAACACAGATACGCAGTATTTT. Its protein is CASKDLPNTDTQYF. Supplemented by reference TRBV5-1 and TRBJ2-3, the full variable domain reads KAGVTQTPRYLIKTRGQQVTLSCSPISGHRSVSWYQQTPGQGLQFLFEYFSETQRNKGNFPGRFSGRQFSNSRSEMNVSTLELGDSALYLCASKDLPNTDTQYFGPGTRLTVL.

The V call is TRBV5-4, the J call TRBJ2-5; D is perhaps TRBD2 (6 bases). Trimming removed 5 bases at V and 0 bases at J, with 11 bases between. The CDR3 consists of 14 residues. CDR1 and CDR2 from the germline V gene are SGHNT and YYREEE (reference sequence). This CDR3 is CASSLALNQETQYF. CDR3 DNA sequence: TGTGCCAGCAGTCTAGCGCTTAACCAAGAGACCCAGTACTTC.

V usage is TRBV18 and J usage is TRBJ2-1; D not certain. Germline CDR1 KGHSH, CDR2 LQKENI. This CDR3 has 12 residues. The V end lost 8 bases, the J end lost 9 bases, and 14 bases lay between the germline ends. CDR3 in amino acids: CASRTWLGEQFF. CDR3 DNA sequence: TGTGCCAGCCGTACCTGGCTGGGTGAGCAGTTCTTC.

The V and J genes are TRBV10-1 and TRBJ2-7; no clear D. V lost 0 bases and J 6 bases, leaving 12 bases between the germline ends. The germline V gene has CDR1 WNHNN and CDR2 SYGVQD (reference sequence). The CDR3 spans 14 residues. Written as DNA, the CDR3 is TGCGCCAGCAGTGAGTCGTTAATACCACTCGAGCAGTACTTC. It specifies CASSESLIPLEQYF.

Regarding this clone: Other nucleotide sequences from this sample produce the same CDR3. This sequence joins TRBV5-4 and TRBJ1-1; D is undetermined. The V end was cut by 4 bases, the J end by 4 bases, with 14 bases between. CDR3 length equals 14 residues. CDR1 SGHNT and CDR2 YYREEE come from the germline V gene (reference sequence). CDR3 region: CASSLVRGGTEAFF. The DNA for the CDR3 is TGTGCCAGCAGCCTGGTACGGGGAGGCACTGAAGCTTTCTTT.